This T cell receptor (beta chain) was observed in a study of blood T cell repertoires in COVID-19. Study-wide context: Acute-phase and convalescent COVID-19 samples originated in the United States, Italy and Spain. PBMCs, B-cell-depleted T cells, or T cells provided the cDNA or gDNA that made up the material.

Germline V gene data show CDR1 as LGHNA and CDR2 as YNFKEQ. This CDR3 is 15 amino acids long. V was clipped by 4 bases and J by 7 bases; unmatched bases: 8. Authors' data handling: For nucleated cells, counts were estimated from reference gene primer amplification. Only in-frame clones appear in the TCRdb table, and some are missing; sequencing was by immunoSEQ multiplex PCR. V, J and clone size are taken as reported in that table, and D and trimming were inferred from the DNA itself. The sample lists tens of thousands of clones, 83% occurring once. This rearrangement joins TRBV4-2 to TRBJ1-5; 9 bases are a match to TRBD1. The sequenced sample was peripheral blood. This receptor was obtained from a middle-aged man with acute or convalescent COVID-19. As DNA, the CDR3 is TGTGCCAGCAGCCCTGACAGGGGGATAGGGCAGCCCCAGCATTTT. It is translated as CASSPDRGIGQPQHF.